A single T cell receptor beta chain is shown here with its context. The antigen remains unidentified. Investigators amplified TCR beta CDR3 regions from RNA transcripts. Scientists carried out first-round RT-PCR using HTBI primers and then a second-round multiplex PCR. From the multiplex PCR reads, TCRdb called clonotypes with MiXCR, one entry per CDR3 protein. Of 650,000 to 800,000 distinct CDR3 sequences listed, about 41% are singletons. This sample stems from a study of Graves' ophthalmopathy and Graves' hyperthyroidism. Whole-study context: Prior to any treatment, peripheral blood was collected at the time of initial diagnosis.

Study-wide points: Most clonotypes expanded in thyroid above 0.001 frequency were present in blood too.

Among the exclusions were patients with other autoimmune diseases, uncontrolled infections, pregnancy or lactation. PBMCs were density-gradient isolated from approximately 10 ml fresh blood. This sequence was found in an adult man with Graves' ophthalmopathy. Sequencing input: peripheral blood.

CDR3: CAISESTIGELFF. The CDR3 DNA reads TGTGCCATCAGTGAGTCCACGATCGGGGAGCTGTTTTTT. This sequence joins TRBV10-3 and TRBJ2-2; D is unclear. Germline V gene data show CDR1 as ENHRY and CDR2 as SYGVKD. V lost 0 bases and J 7 bases, leaving 6 bases between the germline ends. The CDR3 length is 13 residues.